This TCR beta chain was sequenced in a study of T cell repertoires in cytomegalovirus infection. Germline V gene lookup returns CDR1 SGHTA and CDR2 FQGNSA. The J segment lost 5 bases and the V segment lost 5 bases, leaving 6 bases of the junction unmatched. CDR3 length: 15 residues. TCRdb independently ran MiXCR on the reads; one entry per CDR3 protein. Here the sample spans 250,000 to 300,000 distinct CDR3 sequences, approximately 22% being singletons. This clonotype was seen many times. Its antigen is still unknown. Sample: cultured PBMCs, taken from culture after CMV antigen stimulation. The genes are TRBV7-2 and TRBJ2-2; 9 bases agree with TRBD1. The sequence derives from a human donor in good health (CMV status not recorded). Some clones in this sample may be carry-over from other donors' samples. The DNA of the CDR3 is TGTGCCAGCAGCCGAGGGGGGACAGGGACCGGGGAGCTGTTTTTT. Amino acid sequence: CASSRGGTGTGELFF.